Given below is one T cell receptor beta chain in context. Its antigen is unknown. This CDR3 has 15 amino acids. Germline lookup yields CDR1 SEHNR and CDR2 FQNEAQ (reference sequence). V was shortened by 5 bases and J by 0 bases, with 11 bases between the two germline ends. The data are from a study of OX40 agonist ivuxolimab in advanced cancers. On the study more broadly: Ivuxolimab, which patients received intravenously every 2 weeks, was dosed at 0.01 to 10 mg/kg. At approximately 83% male, the cohort had a mean age of approximately 60 years, ranging from about 23 to 79. Points from the study as a whole: The authors also found low normalized T-cell clonal expansion in some nonresponders.

Data came from immunoSEQ multiplex PCR; TCRdb stores just in-frame clones and leaves some out. This sample has tens of thousands of clones, with about 85% found just once. Autoimmune disease history or systemic immunosuppression led to patients being barred. The sequence was collected from an adult with an advanced solid tumor such as melanoma, head and neck, liver or kidney cancer. The input for sequencing was CD4+ or CD8+ T cells sorted from blood, taken in a trial of the OX40 agonist ivuxolimab. The J gene is TRBJ1-5, the V gene TRBV7-9, with D hard to call. The CDR3: CASSPGGNSNQPQHF. The CDR3, as DNA: TGTGCCAGCAGCCCCGGAGGGAATAGCAATCAGCCCCAGCATTTT.